The sequence of this T cell receptor (beta chain) was determined in a study of cytomegalovirus exposure and HLA in healthy donors. On this clone: Its target is not known.

V was clipped by 4 bases and J by 9 bases, with 19 bases between them. The CDR3 is 14 residues long. CDR1 is SGHRS and CDR2 is YFSETQ in the germline V gene. Both 60 Vbeta primers and 13 Jbeta primers went into the PCR. Method: immunoSEQ multiplex PCR; TCRdb's copy keeps in-frame clones and lacks some. The data show 95,000 to 150,000 clones, roughly 70% seen once. Among the donors, all were healthy bone marrow donors. Study-wide results and limits: Across donors, most TCRs were seen rarely, yet some public ones were widespread. Previous analysis showed most TCR beta V segments were productive about 87% or about 30% of the time.

The TCR originated in a woman between 35 and 50 years old in good health and CMV-seronegative. The sequencing sample was made of PBMCs. The chain links TRBV5-1 to TRBJ2-5; TRBD1 might be the D (7 bases). For the CDR3, the DNA is TGCGCCAGCAGCCCGGAAGGGGGCCGGAGGGCCCAGTACTTC. Translating it yields CASSPEGGRRAQYF.